The 29 T cell receptor beta chains below all came from one sample that was sequenced in a study of blood T cell repertoires in COVID-19. The data were produced by immunoSEQ multiplex PCR, yet TCRdb's version contains in-frame clones alone and is incomplete. The data show about 210,000 clones, with about nine tenths seen just once and about 4.8% held by the top ten. The source material was peripheral blood. The source is a middle-aged woman with acute or convalescent COVID-19.

This chain links TRBV9 with TRBJ1-3, with 10 bases lining up with TRBD1. The CDR3 runs to 16 residues. Germline V lookup: CDR1 SGDLS, CDR2 YYNGEE. Trimming took 4 bases from V and 9 from J; bases not matched to a gene: 13. CDR3 nucleotides: TGTGCCAGCAGCCCTAGAGGGGACAGGGGCGTAGGCACCATATATTTT. Amino acid sequence: CASSPRGDRGVGTIYF.

This clone occurred once. The chain combines TRBV6-5 with TRBJ1-1; D may be TRBD1 (5 bases). The CDR3 contains 11 residues. The V and J ends lost 4 bases and 7 bases respectively, with 7 bases between them. CDR1 is MNHEY, CDR2 SVGAGI, per germline. In DNA, the CDR3 is TGTGCCAGCAGTTTCGGGGGTGAAGCTTTCTTT. Amino acid sequence: CASSFGGEAFF.

The chain joins TRBV7-2 to TRBJ2-4, with D possibly matching TRBD2 (7 bases). Germline V CDR1 and CDR2: SGHTA, FQGNSA. V lost 1 base and J lost 3, with 22 bases in between. The CDR3 is made up of 19 amino acids. CDR3 sequence: CASSLDPHAGAWGKNIQYF. For the CDR3, the DNA is TGTGCCAGCAGCTTAGACCCCCATGCGGGGGCTTGGGGCAAAAACATTCAGTACTTC.

The chain has TRBV25-1 and TRBJ1-1; no firm D call. Germline values: CDR1 MGHDK, CDR2 SYGVNS. This CDR3 has 17 amino acids. The V end lost 4 bases, the J end lost 6 bases, and 24 bases lay between the germline ends. The DNA of the CDR3 is TGTGCCAGCAGTGGGCTGCCCGGTGGGCTTTCCACCCCTGAAGCTTTCTTT. It yields the protein CASSGLPGGLSTPEAFF.

This clone was found a few times. The chain is built from TRBV5-1 and TRBJ1-2, with 8 bases aligning to TRBD1. The germline gives CDR1 SGHRS, CDR2 YFSETQ. The CDR3 covers 12 residues. V gave up 4 bases and J gave up 13 bases; unmatched junction bases: 9. CDR3 DNA: TGCGCCAGCAGCACCGGACAGGGCGCCTTCACCTTC. Its translation: CASSTGQGAFTF. The whole variable domain, filled in from reference TRBV5-1 and TRBJ1-2, reads KAGVTQTPRYLIKTRGQQVTLSCSPISGHRSVSWYQQTPGQGLQFLFEYFSETQRNKGNFPGRFSGRQFSNSRSEMNVSTLELGDSALYLCASSTGQGAFTFGSGTRLTVV.

The table lists this clone with a count of one. The chain joins TRBV10-2 to TRBJ1-6, with 7 bases aligning to TRBD1. The CDR3 totals 17 residues. Germline V gives CDR1 WSHSY, CDR2 SAAADI. With 6 bases clipped from V and 0 bases from J, the junction kept 8 bases outside the gene matches. The CDR3 loop is CASSPRTGSSYNSPLHF. In nucleotides, the CDR3 is TGCGCCAGCAGCCCCAGGACAGGATCCTCCTATAATTCACCCCTCCACTTT.

The rearrangement links TRBV10-2 to TRBJ2-5; D is possibly TRBD2 (6 bases). The CDR3 loop spans 13 amino acids. Trimming stripped 9 bases from V and 3 bases from J, with 14 bases between. Germline V gene sequence: CDR1 WSHSY, CDR2 SAAADI. The CDR3 is CASRLGGEETQYF. The CDR3 DNA reads as TGCGCCAGTCGACTGGGGGGAGAAGAGACCCAGTACTTC.

The chain has TRBV5-1 and TRBJ1-1, with D perhaps matching TRBD1 (6 bases). The CDR3 totals 15 residues. V lost 0 bases, J lost 4 bases, and 13 bases lay in between. CDR1 and CDR2 (germline): SGHRS, YFSETQ. DNA of the CDR3: TGCGCCAGCAGCTTGGCTGGGGGCTTGAGCACTGAAGCTTTCTTT. Protein: CASSLAGGLSTEAFF.

The chain recombines TRBV7-2 with TRBJ2-5, with 8 bases that match TRBD2. J lost 3 bases, V lost 7 bases, and 1 base had no gene match. CDR1 is SGHTA and CDR2 is FQGNSA in the germline V gene. This CDR3 is 12 amino acids long. This CDR3 reads CASTLAEETQYF. Written as DNA, the CDR3 is TGTGCCAGCACACTAGCGGAAGAGACCCAGTACTTC.

This sequence joins TRBV11-3 and TRBJ1-4; 7 nucleotides align to TRBD1. CDR3 length: 15 residues. Losses at the gene ends were 2 bases for V and 5 bases for J; bases not matched to a gene: 5. CDR1 and CDR2 from the germline V gene are SGHNT and YENEEA. CDR3 sequence reads: CASSLRGLENEKLFF. The CDR3 DNA reads as TGTGCCAGCAGCTTAAGGGGGCTTGAGAATGAAAAACTGTTTTTT.

V and J are TRBV7-2 and TRBJ2-7; a weak D match, TRBD2 (7 bases). V lost 2 bases and J lost 7, with 12 bases in between. CDR1 is SGHTA and CDR2 is FQGNSA in the germline V gene. CDR3 size: 13 residues. The CDR3 DNA follows: TGTGCCAGCAGCTTATTGCGGGGGCGAGAGCAGTACGTC. This gives the protein CASSLLRGREQYV.

The chain recombines TRBV3-1 (or the pseudogene TRBV3-2) with TRBJ1-2, with a tentative D call TRBD1 (5 bases). This CDR3 comprises 13 residues. Germline V gene sequence: CDR1 LGHDT, CDR2 YNNKEL (reference sequence). V lost 1 base and J lost 5, with 8 bases in between. The CDR3 nucleotides read TGTGCCAGCAGCCAAGCGGGGGGGTATGGCTACACCTTC. Translation gives CASSQAGGYGYTF.

The rearrangement links TRBV30 to TRBJ1-2, with 7 bases identical to TRBD1. Per the germline V gene, CDR1 is GTSNPN and CDR2 is SVGIG (reference sequence). The CDR3 is made up of 14 amino acids. V shed 2 bases, J shed 7 bases, and the junction held 10 bases outside the gene matches. The CDR3 reads CAWSLRTGGGGYTF. Written as DNA, the CDR3 is TGTGCCTGGAGTCTACGGACAGGTGGGGGTGGCTACACCTTC.

This clone occurred once. This rearrangement joins TRBV27 to TRBJ1-6, with D maybe TRBD1 (5 bases). This CDR3 has 19 residues. CDR1 MNHEY and CDR2 SMNVEV come from the germline V gene (reference sequence). V lost 4 bases and J 5 bases, leaving 24 bases between the germline ends. The CDR3 loop reads CASSSYARGLMPNNSPLHF. In DNA form, the CDR3 reads TGTGCCAGCAGTTCGTACGCAAGGGGATTAATGCCCAATAATTCACCCCTCCACTTT.

Remarks on this clone: The same CDR3 also results from other DNA sequences found in this sample. This chain uses TRBV10-3 with TRBJ2-7; D gene unclear. Germline CDR1 ENHRY, CDR2 SYGVKD. The CDR3 has 12 amino acids. Trimming cost V 3 bases and J 0 bases, with 3 bases left between them. CDR3 DNA sequence: TGTGCCATCAGTGATAGCTCCTACGAGCAGTACGTC. Encoded protein: CAISDSSYEQYV.

This CDR3 reads CASSAQGQGASGYTF. For the CDR3, the DNA is TGTGCCAGCAGTGCCCAGGGACAGGGGGCGAGCGGCTACACCTTC. The V call is TRBV6-6, the J call TRBJ1-2; 12 positions match TRBD1. Per the germline V gene, CDR1 is MNHNY and CDR2 is SVGAGI (reference sequence). This CDR3 spans 15 amino acids. V was pared by 5 bases and J by 8 bases, with 9 bases of the junction left unmatched.

The rearrangement uses TRBV19 and TRBJ1-3; D might be TRBD1 (6 bases). Trimming left V 3 bases short and J 4 bases short, with 13 bases between. CDR3 size: 15 residues. Germline V gives CDR1 LNHDA, CDR2 SQIVND (reference sequence). CDR3 nucleotide sequence: TGTGCCAGTAGTATCGCAGGGGCGGGCGGAAACACCATATATTTT. This codes for CASSIAGAGGNTIYF.

The chain combines TRBV6-6 with TRBJ1-1; D is possibly TRBD1 (5 bases). V dropped 5 bases and J dropped 6 bases, with 22 bases sitting between them. This CDR3 is built from 16 residues. Per the germline V gene, CDR1 is MNHNY and CDR2 is SVGAGI (reference sequence). The CDR3 coding sequence is TGTGCCAGCAGTCCGCCCCCCCAGGGAAGTAGCCCTGAAGCTTTCTTT. It codes for CASSPPPQGSSPEAFF.

The chain joins TRBV15 to TRBJ2-7; a weak D match, TRBD1 (6 bases). The CDR3 sequence is 12 residues long. CDR1 is LNHNV, CDR2 YYDKDF, per germline (reference sequence). V dropped 3 bases and J dropped 3 bases, with 6 bases sitting between them. CDR3 bases: TGTGCCACCAGCAGCAGGGGCTACGAGCAGTACGTC. Amino acid sequence: CATSSRGYEQYV.

The V gene is TRBV7-3, the J gene TRBJ1-1; D gene uncertain. Trimming stripped 0 bases from V and 2 bases from J, with 10 bases between. CDR1 is SGHTA, CDR2 FQGTGA, per germline. This CDR3 spans 15 amino acids. The CDR3 here is CASSLTSFYNTEAFF. The DNA of the CDR3 is TGTGCCAGCAGCTTAACGTCTTTCTACAACACTGAAGCTTTCTTT.

This chain links TRBV6-4 with TRBJ1-1; D gene uncertain. Trimming pared 4 bases from V and 4 bases from J, leaving 10 bases between. The germline CDR1 and CDR2 sequences are MRHNA and SNTAGT. The CDR3 is 13 amino acids. CDR3 DNA sequence: TGTGCCAGCAGTGCTGAGATTGGCACTGAAGCTTTCTTT. Protein: CASSAEIGTEAFF.

The rearrangement links TRBV18 to TRBJ1-4; a possible D gene is TRBD1 (6 bases). The V and J ends lost 9 bases and 2 bases respectively, with 16 bases between them. This CDR3 is 15 amino acids long. Germline loops: CDR1 KGHSH, CDR2 LQKENI. Here the CDR3 DNA reads TGTGCCAGTCGAATCATGGGGGCGACTAATGAAAAACTGTTTTTT. It is translated as CASRIMGATNEKLFF.

The J gene is TRBJ1-4, the V gene TRBV19; D gene ambiguous. CDR3 length: 14 amino acids. Trimming removed 3 bases from V and 8 bases from J, with 13 bases in between. Germline V gene lookup returns CDR1 LNHDA and CDR2 SQIVND (reference sequence). CDR3 residues: CASSIPQAGEKLFF. In nucleotides, the CDR3 is TGTGCCAGTAGTATTCCCCAGGCCGGAGAAAAACTGTTTTTT. Full variable domain (outside the CDR3, taken from reference TRBV19 and TRBJ1-4): DGGITQSPKYLFRKEGQNVTLSCEQNLNHDAMYWYRQDPGQGLRLIYYSQIVNDFQKGDIAEGYSVSREKKESFPLTVTSAQKNPTAFYLCASSIPQAGEKLFFGSGTQLSVL.

As for this clone: At one end, the junction sequence differs from germline, possibly due to a read error. The chain is built from TRBV5-6 and TRBJ1-1; D is ambiguous. The CDR3 runs to 14 residues. From germline, CDR1 is SGHDT and CDR2 YYEEEE. The CDR3: CASTLGVMNTEAFF. DNA of the CDR3: TGTGCCAGCACCTTGGGCGTCATGAACACTGAAGCTTTCTTT.

This chain connects TRBV3-1 (or the pseudogene TRBV3-2) to TRBJ2-3; 9 bases map to TRBD2. With 0 bases clipped from V and 2 bases from J, the junction kept 9 bases outside the gene matches. The CDR3 has 18 residues. The V gene's germline CDR1 is LGHDT and CDR2 YNNKEL (reference sequence). The CDR3 sequence: CASSQESGGLTSTDTQYF. CDR3 in DNA: TGTGCCAGCAGCCAAGAGAGCGGGGGGCTCACCTCCACAGATACGCAGTATTTT.

This chain connects TRBV2 to TRBJ2-1, with 10 bases that match TRBD2. CDR3 size: 18 residues. Germline V gene data show CDR1 as SNHLY and CDR2 as FYNNEI. Trimming removed 0 bases from V and 6 bases from J; junction bases left unmatched: 11. CDR3 in amino acids: CASSEALQERGGGNEQFF. Here the CDR3 DNA reads TGTGCCAGCAGTGAAGCGCTTCAAGAGCGGGGGGGAGGCAATGAGCAGTTCTTC.

The genes are TRBV4-1 and TRBJ1-2, with TRBD1 matching over 10 bases. This CDR3 contains 17 residues. V trimming: 1 base; J trimming: 5 bases; junction bases outside the gene matches: 10. Germline V gives CDR1 MGHRA, CDR2 YSYEKL. CDR3 DNA: TGCGCCAGCAGCCAAGGTGAAGGACAGGGGGTATGGTATGGCTACACCTTC. Amino acid sequence: CASSQGEGQGVWYGYTF.

The rearrangement links TRBV4-1 to TRBJ2-3; 9 bases agree with TRBD2. The CDR3 is 18 amino acids. Trimming at V came to 8 bases and at J to 2 bases, leaving 17 bases not matched to a gene. Germline-derived CDR1 and CDR2 are MGHRA and YSYEKL. The CDR3 loop is CASGGEGAGGPLTDTQYF. Written as DNA, the CDR3 is TGCGCCAGCGGGGGTGAAGGAGCGGGGGGACCTCTCACAGATACGCAGTATTTT.

This clone was seen only a few times. V gene TRBV4-1 combines with J gene TRBJ2-1, with 7 bases that match TRBD2. The CDR3 totals 17 residues. Germline CDR1 MGHRA, CDR2 YSYEKL. With 0 bases clipped from V and 12 bases from J, the junction kept 17 bases outside the gene matches. The DNA of the CDR3 is TGCGCCAGCAGCCAAGATAAGGGATCTGGGGGGGGTCAGGTGCAGTTCTTC. Protein: CASSQDKGSGGGQVQFF.